Reported below is one TCR beta chain. Its antigen is undetermined. Method: immunoSEQ multiplex PCR; TCRdb's copy keeps in-frame clones and lacks some. The table records about 51,000 clones, approximately 80% of them present only once. The V end was cut by 4 bases, the J end by 0 bases, with 14 bases between. CDR1 and CDR2 from the germline V gene are SGHNT and YYREEE (reference sequence). The CDR3 is 16 residues long. The time point is: baseline, week 1 (first vaccination visit). Described treatment: pre-vaccination baseline after standard-of-care therapy. The sample belongs to a study of a mutant IDH1 vaccine in newly diagnosed glioma. Study information: Receipt of radiotherapy, temozolomide, or both preceded the study, and most received both.

The study, taken as a whole, reports: Across multiple MHC alleles, almost 95% of patients had vaccine-induced responses.

The starting material was PBMCs, obtained from a glioma patient treated with radiotherapy, temozolomide or both. The chain recombines TRBV5-4 with TRBJ2-1; D unclear. This receptor was obtained from a woman aged 40 to 49 with glioma. The CDR3 DNA is TGTGCCAGCAGCCCACACATGGGCAGCTCCTACAATGAGCAGTTCTTC. The encoded protein is CASSPHMGSSYNEQFF.